The 6 T cell receptor beta chains given below trace back to one sample, sequenced in a study of CXCR3-negative and CXCR3-positive naive CD8 T cells. The method, 5' RACE with UMI labels, was used to prepare the TRB cDNA libraries. No DNA is given; TCRdb re-called the 5' RACE reads and lists each CDR3 protein once. The sample totals 45,000 to 60,000 distinct CDR3 sequences; its top ten clones hold more than 20%. Sequencing was performed on memory CD8+ T cells from blood. These receptors all come from a human donor in good health. Some clones in this sample may be carry-over from other donors' samples.

This chain joins TRBV7-3 and TRBJ1-1. The CDR3 length is 13 residues. The germline V gene encodes CDR1 SGHTA and CDR2 FQGTGA. The CDR3 sequence: CASSSSLGTEAFF.

The rearrangement uses TRBV12-3 or TRBV12-4 and TRBJ1-5; the TRBD1 assignment by TCRdb is unverifiable without DNA. The CDR3 contains 14 residues. CDR3 residues: CASSFSTGPPPQHF.

The rearrangement joins TRBV29-1 to TRBJ2-5; lacking DNA, the TRBD1 call made by TCRdb goes unchecked. There are 14 residues in the CDR3. CDR1 and CDR2 (germline): SQVTM, ANQGSEA. CDR3 region: CSEIWGHPFFQGLF.

The chain is built from TRBV30 and TRBJ1-2. This CDR3 spans 15 amino acids. CDR1 and CDR2 from the germline V gene are GTSNPN and SVGIG (reference sequence). CDR3 loop: CAWSVLVEVVYGYTF.

The chain carries TRBV5-6 and TRBJ2-4. CDR3 length equals 14 residues. CDR1 is SGHDT, CDR2 YYEEEE, per germline. CDR3 in amino acids: CASSFRPAQNIQYF.

This sequence joins TRBV12-3 or TRBV12-4 and TRBJ2-5; TCRdb selects TRBD2, and the lack of DNA leaves this call unchecked. This CDR3 has 13 residues. CDR3 amino acids: CASSLNPSETQYF.